The source of this TCR beta chain is a study of regulatory T cells in long-lasting Graves disease. Time point reported: persistent/refractory GD, antithyroid drugs over 5 years with positive TRAb. TCR sequences were obtained from RNA taken from PBMCs. Roughly 8.2 milliliters of peripheral blood were drawn into EDTA tubes. According to the study, TCR beta libraries were built with iRepertoire HTBI primers and CDR3-region Arm-PCR. TCRdb independently ran MiXCR on the multiplex PCR reads; one entry per CDR3 protein. Here the sample spans roughly 400,000 distinct CDR3 sequences, about 20% being singletons. There are a few counts of this clonotype. The CDR3 covers 16 residues. Looked up from germline, CDR1 is MDHEN and CDR2 is SYDVKM. V lost 6 bases and J lost 7; bases outside the gene matches: 13.

This sequence joins TRBV28 and TRBJ1-2; 11 bases fit TRBD1. The source material was peripheral blood mononuclear cells (PBMCs), sampled when the disease was refractory, from a patient treated with antithyroid drugs. This clonotype was sampled from a female donor with Graves disease. The CDR3 spells CASRPTPGTGGCGYTF. CDR3 coding DNA: TGTGCCAGCAGGCCGACTCCCGGGACAGGGGGTTGTGGCTACACCTTC.